The 20 T cell receptor beta chains listed next were all sequenced from one sample in a study of control samples from healthy donors and cancer patients. Method: immunoSEQ multiplex PCR; TCRdb's copy keeps in-frame clones and lacks some. The sample holds 70,000 to 80,000 clones, approximately 90% seen once. Sequenced sample: PBMCs. The receptors originated from a woman aged 55-70 years with head and neck cancer.

This sequence joins TRBV6-4 and TRBJ2-7; D tentatively reads TRBD1 or TRBD2 (5 bases each). This CDR3 is built from 16 residues. Trimming removed 6 bases from V and 1 base from J, with 19 bases in between. Germline V CDR1 and CDR2: MRHNA, SNTAGT. As DNA, the CDR3 is TGTGCCAGCAGGGGGGTGGGGAAACCTCGGTCCTACGAGCAGTACTTC. This gives the protein CASRGVGKPRSYEQYF.

This clone was observed a few times. The CDR3 region is CASSLGYEAFF. CDR3 DNA: TGTGCCAGCAGCTTAGGATATGAAGCTTTCTTT. V usage is TRBV11-2 and J usage is TRBJ1-1; D gene ambiguous. The germline V and J ends were trimmed by 1 base and 7 bases, with 4 bases remaining between them. The V gene's germline CDR1 is SGHAT and CDR2 FQNNGV. The CDR3 totals 11 residues.

J is TRBJ2-1 and V is TRBV2; D not certain. This CDR3 has 11 residues. V was cut by 0 bases and J by 10 bases, with 4 bases left in between. Germline V gene sequence: CDR1 SNHLY, CDR2 FYNNEI. Here the CDR3 reads CASSEAWEQFF. The CDR3 nucleotides read TGTGCCAGCAGTGAAGCTTGGGAGCAGTTCTTC.

J is TRBJ1-3 and V is TRBV5-5, with a tentative D call TRBD1 (5 bases). CDR1 is SGHKS, CDR2 YYEKEE, per germline (reference sequence). Trimming shortened V by 5 bases and J by 3 bases, and 9 bases separated the two germline ends. This CDR3 region has 13 residues. In DNA, the CDR3 is TGTGCCAGCAGACAGGTTGTTGGAAACACCATATATTTT. Encoded protein: CASRQVVGNTIYF.

The chain employs TRBV5-6 and TRBJ2-5; TRBD1 matches at 12 bases. CDR1 is SGHDT, CDR2 YYEEEE, per germline. CDR3 length: 16 residues. The junction had 4 bases not matched to a gene; V was cut back by 0 bases and J by 4 bases. In nucleotides, the CDR3 is TGTGCCAGCAGCTTGGCCGGGACAGGGGGCCGAGAGACCCAGTACTTC. Encoded protein: CASSLAGTGGRETQYF.

The chain links TRBV28 to TRBJ2-5, with D tentatively TRBD2 (6 bases). V was clipped by 3 bases and J by 1 base, with 15 bases between them. The germline V gene has CDR1 MDHEN and CDR2 SYDVKM. This CDR3 is built from 16 residues. Here the CDR3 reads CASSFVLGRAQETQYF. The CDR3 nucleotides read TGTGCCAGCAGTTTCGTCCTCGGGAGAGCCCAAGAGACCCAGTACTTC.

This clone came up once. The chain carries TRBV6-2 or TRBV6-3 and TRBJ2-7; 7 nucleotides agree with TRBD1. Germline-derived CDR1 and CDR2 are MNHEY and SVGEGT. J lost 1 base, V lost 4 bases, and 7 bases had no gene match. The CDR3 has 15 amino acids. Here the CDR3 reads CASSSLGQESYEQYF. The CDR3 nucleotides are TGTGCCAGCAGTTCCCTCGGACAGGAATCCTACGAGCAGTACTTC.

The chain links TRBV5-1 to TRBJ2-1; D perhaps matches TRBD2 (5 bases). The germline CDR1 and CDR2 sequences are SGHRS and YFSETQ. There are 15 residues in the CDR3. Trimming cost V 2 bases and J 7 bases, with 16 bases left between them. The CDR3 sequence is CASSFWSGRVNEQFF. CDR3 bases: TGCGCCAGCAGCTTCTGGTCGGGAAGGGTAAATGAGCAGTTCTTC.

V usage is TRBV7-9 and J usage is TRBJ1-6; tentatively, D is TRBD1 (6 bases). This CDR3 has 14 amino acids. Trimming cost V 5 bases and J 3 bases, with 8 bases left between them. The V gene's germline CDR1 is SEHNR and CDR2 FQNEAQ (reference sequence). Here the CDR3 reads CASSGGDYNSPLHF. The CDR3 DNA follows: TGTGCCAGCAGCGGGGGCGACTATAATTCACCCCTCCACTTT.

The rearrangement joins TRBV18 to TRBJ2-7; D gene ambiguous. The germline V and J ends were trimmed by 3 bases and 2 bases, with 11 bases remaining between them. Germline V gene data show CDR1 as KGHSH and CDR2 as LQKENI. There are 14 residues in the CDR3. CDR3 nucleotides: TGTGCCAGCTCACCTTCGTCGGACCCCTACGAGCAGTACTTC. This encodes CASSPSSDPYEQYF.

This chain uses TRBV29-1 with TRBJ2-3; D assignment may be TRBD1 or TRBD2 (5 bases each). The germline gives CDR1 SQVTM, CDR2 ANQGSEA. The CDR3 runs to 13 residues. Between the trimmed V and J ends, which lost 3 bases and 3 bases, there was a span of 10 bases. The DNA for the CDR3 is TGCAGCGTTGAGAGGGGTAGGACAGATACGCAGTATTTT. Translation gives CSVERGRTDTQYF.

This chain uses TRBV7-3 with TRBJ2-2; 10 bases are a match to TRBD1. The CDR3 loop spans 15 amino acids. V shed 7 bases, J shed 6 bases, and the junction held 8 bases outside the gene matches. Germline CDR1 and CDR2: SGHTA and FQGTGA. As DNA, the CDR3 is TGTGCCAGCAAACTTGGGACAGGGGCCCCCGGGGAGCTGTTTTTT. Translated: CASKLGTGAPGELFF.

The chain couples TRBV7-2 to TRBJ2-7; 12 bases line up with TRBD1. Per germline, CDR1 SGHTA and CDR2 FQGNSA. This CDR3 region has 15 residues. V gave up 3 bases and J gave up 6 bases; unmatched junction bases: 6. The CDR3 DNA sequence: TGTGCCAGCAGCTTTACATGGGACAGGGGGCGCGAGCAGTACTTC. This gives the protein CASSFTWDRGREQYF.

The CDR3 sequence: CSAKTGGNSPLHF. For the CDR3, the DNA is TGCAGCGCCAAGACAGGGGGGAATTCACCCCTCCACTTT. The chain recombines TRBV29-1 with TRBJ1-6, with TRBD1 matching 9 bases. With V trimmed by 7 bases and J by 7 bases, 5 bases remained unmatched. In germline, CDR1 is SQVTM, CDR2 ANQGSEA. CDR3 size: 13 residues.

In regard to this clone: Other DNA sequences in this sample translate to the same CDR3. This CDR3 reads CASSYSRGGETQYF. CDR3 nucleotide sequence: TGTGCCAGCAGTTACTCTCGCGGGGGAGAGACCCAGTACTTC. The rearrangement links TRBV6-6 to TRBJ2-5, with 7 bases matching TRBD2. Germline loops: CDR1 MNHNY, CDR2 SVGAGI (reference sequence). This CDR3 comprises 14 residues. With 0 bases clipped from V and 4 bases from J, the junction kept 2 bases outside the gene matches.

The rearrangement uses TRBV6-1 and TRBJ2-7; 9 nucleotides line up with TRBD2. Germline CDR1 is MNHNS and CDR2 is SASEGT. There are 21 residues in the CDR3. The V segment lost 1 base and the J segment 6 bases; nucleotides outside the gene matches: 25. As DNA, the CDR3 is TGTGCCAGCAGTGAAGGGAGAGGTGGCGGGAGGGCCCAAGGCTCCTGGGTCGAGCAGTACTTC. It is translated as CASSEGRGGGRAQGSWVEQYF.

The rearrangement joins TRBV5-4 to TRBJ2-3; TRBD2 agrees at 8 bases. Germline trimming cut 5 bases from V and 4 bases from J; bases unmatched to any gene: 9. From germline, CDR1 is SGHNT and CDR2 YYREEE (reference sequence). There are 15 residues in the CDR3. CDR3 sequence reads: CASRIQAGESDTQYF. The CDR3 DNA reads as TGTGCCAGCAGAATACAAGCGGGAGAGTCAGATACGCAGTATTTT.

The CDR3 nucleotides read TGTGCCAGCACCAGGGACAGGGGGCCGAATGAGCAGTTCTTC. Translating it yields CASTRDRGPNEQFF. The chain is built from TRBV6-5 and TRBJ2-1; TRBD1 aligns across 12 bases. The CDR3 is 14 amino acids. V lost 7 bases, J lost 7 bases, and 5 bases stayed unmatched. CDR1 is MNHEY, CDR2 SVGAGI, per germline.

The chain combines TRBV7-2 with TRBJ2-2; D remains unclear. V lost 2 bases, J lost 5 bases, and 9 bases lay in between. The CDR3 sequence is 14 residues long. From germline, CDR1 is SGHTA and CDR2 FQGNSA. Written as DNA, the CDR3 is TGTGCCAGCAGCTTAAATCGCCAGACCGGGGAGCTGTTTTTT. As protein: CASSLNRQTGELFF.

This chain uses TRBV28 with TRBJ1-3, with unresolved D. There are 13 residues in the CDR3. V was clipped by 2 bases and J by 0 bases, with 2 bases between them. Per germline, CDR1 MDHEN and CDR2 SYDVKM. DNA for the CDR3: TGTGCCAGCAGTTTAGACTCTGGAAACACCATATATTTT. Translating gives CASSLDSGNTIYF.